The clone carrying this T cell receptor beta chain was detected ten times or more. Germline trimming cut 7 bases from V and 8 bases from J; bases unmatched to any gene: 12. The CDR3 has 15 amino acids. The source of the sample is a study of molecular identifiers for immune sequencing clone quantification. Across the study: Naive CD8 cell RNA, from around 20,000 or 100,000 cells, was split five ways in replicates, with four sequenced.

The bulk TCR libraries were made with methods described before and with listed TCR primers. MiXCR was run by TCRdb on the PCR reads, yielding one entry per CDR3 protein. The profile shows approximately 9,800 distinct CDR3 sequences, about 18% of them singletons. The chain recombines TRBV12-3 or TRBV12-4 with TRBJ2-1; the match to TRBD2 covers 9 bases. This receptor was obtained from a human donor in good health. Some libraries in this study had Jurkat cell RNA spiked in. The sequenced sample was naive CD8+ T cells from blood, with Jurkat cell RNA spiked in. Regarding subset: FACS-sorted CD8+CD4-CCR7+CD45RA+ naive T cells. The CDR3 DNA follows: TGTGCCAGCACTACAGCGGGAGGCCCGGGATATGAGCAGTTCTTC. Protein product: CASTTAGGPGYEQFF.